A selection of T cell receptor beta chains follows, all from one sample in a study of T cell responses to AZD1222 COVID-19 vaccine. Using immunoSEQ multiplex PCR, the repertoire was profiled, and TCRdb retains in-frame clones only, with some absent. This table has some 200,000 clones, around 90% appearing once. Specimen: peripheral blood, collected 28 days after the second dose of the MenACWY control vaccine. These receptors all stem from an adult who received the MenACWY meningococcal vaccine as a control. The CDR3 runs from the conserved cysteine through the conserved F or W. The D gene is left open where the match is weak. The size field is filled for only some rows; it gives once, few, many or a size class.

size: NA; V: TRBV7-3; J: TRBJ2-5; D: TRBD2; DNA: TGTGCCAGCAGCCCCGGGACTAAAACCGGAGAGACCCAGTACTTC; CDR3: CASSPGTKTGETQYF
size: NA; V: TRBV9; J: TRBJ2-5; D: NA; DNA: TGTGCCAGCAGCAAGGAGGAGACCCAGTACTTC; CDR3: CASSKEETQYF
size: NA; V: TRBV6-5; J: TRBJ2-2; D: NA; DNA: TGTGCCAGCAGATACAGGGAAACCGGGGAGCTGTTTTTT; CDR3: CASRYRETGELFF
size: NA; V: TRBV27; J: TRBJ2-5; D: TRBD1; DNA: TGTGCCAGCAGCCGGACAGGGGGCCGGGAGACCCAGTACTTC; CDR3: CASSRTGGRETQYF
size: NA; V: TRBV5-5; J: TRBJ1-4; D: NA; DNA: TGTGCCAGCAGCTTGGTAGGGACCAATGAAAAACTGTTTTTT; CDR3: CASSLVGTNEKLFF
size: NA; V: TRBV11-3; J: TRBJ2-5; D: TRBD1; DNA: TGTGCCAGCAGCCTACGACAGGGAACCGAGACCCAGTACTTC; CDR3: CASSLRQGTETQYF
size: NA; V: TRBV7-9; J: TRBJ1-1; D: TRBD1; DNA: TGTGCCAGCAGCATTTCCCATACGACAGGGGTGAACACTGAAGCTTTCTTT; CDR3: CASSISHTTGVNTEAFF
size: NA; V: TRBV11-2; J: TRBJ1-1; D: NA; DNA: TGTGCCAGCAGTTCGAATCCAGGGAACACTGAAGCTTTCTTT; CDR3: CASSSNPGNTEAFF
size: once; V: TRBV4-1; J: TRBJ1-2; D: NA; DNA: TGCGCCAGCAGCCAACCGGGGGAATCTAACTATGGCTACACCTTC; CDR3: CASSQPGESNYGYTF
size: NA; V: TRBV19; J: TRBJ2-7; D: TRBD2; DNA: TGTGCCAGTAGTGACCGTCGAGCGGGAGGGAAAAACGAGCAGTACTTC; CDR3: CASSDRRAGGKNEQYF
size: few; V: TRBV15; J: TRBJ2-1; D: TRBD2; DNA: TGTGCCACCAGCTCTAGCGGGAGGGGGTATGAGCAGTTCTTC; CDR3: CATSSSGRGYEQFF
size: NA; V: TRBV5-6; J: TRBJ2-3; D: NA; DNA: TGTGCCAGCAGCTGGTGGGGCGGGCCAGATACGCAGTATTTT; CDR3: CASSWWGGPDTQYF
size: NA; V: TRBV7-9; J: TRBJ2-2; D: TRBD2; DNA: TGTGCCAGCAGCTTAGACCCAGCGGGGGAATTTTATAACACCGGGGAGCTGTTTTTT; CDR3: CASSLDPAGEFYNTGELFF
size: NA; V: TRBV19; J: TRBJ2-5; D: TRBD2; DNA: TGTGCCAGTAGTATAGCCAATCCGGGGGGGAGGACCCAGTACTTC; CDR3: CASSIANPGGRTQYF
size: NA; V: TRBV7-8; J: TRBJ1-3; D: NA; DNA: TGTGCCAGCAGCTTAGCACAAGACACCATATATTTT; CDR3: CASSLAQDTIYF
size: NA; V: TRBV6-2/TRBV6-3; J: TRBJ1-5; D: TRBD1; DNA: TGTGCCAGCAGTTACTCCAGGGGGCCCCGGCAGCCCCAGCATTTT; CDR3: CASSYSRGPRQPQHF
size: NA; V: TRBV11-2; J: TRBJ2-7; D: TRBD2; DNA: TGTGCCAGCAGCCTACAACTAGCGGGGAACGAGCAGTACTTC; CDR3: CASSLQLAGNEQYF
size: NA; V: TRBV4-2; J: TRBJ2-6; D: NA; DNA: TGTGCCAGCAGCCAAGAGAGGGCTGGGGCCAACGTCCTGACTTTC; CDR3: CASSQERAGANVLTF
size: NA; V: TRBV3-1/TRBV3-2; J: TRBJ2-1; D: NA; DNA: TGTGCCAGCAGCCAAAATAGCGGTTGGGGGAATGAGCAGTTCTTC; CDR3: CASSQNSGWGNEQFF
size: NA; V: TRBV7-7; J: TRBJ2-5; D: TRBD2; DNA: TGTGCCAGCAGCCCCCGACTAGCGGGGACCCGAGAGACCCAGTACTTC; CDR3: CASSPRLAGTRETQYF
size: NA; V: TRBV9; J: TRBJ1-4; D: TRBD1; DNA: TGTGCCAGCAGCGTTCGGGGAGGGGGCAACGAAAAACTGTTTTTT; CDR3: CASSVRGGGNEKLFF
size: NA; V: TRBV19; J: TRBJ1-2; D: NA; DNA: TGTGCCAGTAGTAGAGCTAACTATGGCTACACCTTC; CDR3: CASSRANYGYTF
size: NA; V: TRBV19; J: TRBJ1-1; D: NA; DNA: TGTGCCAGTAGTATTATGGGTTCAACTGAAGCTTTCTTT; CDR3: CASSIMGSTEAFF
size: NA; V: TRBV3-1/TRBV3-2; J: TRBJ2-1; D: TRBD2; DNA: TGTGCCAGCAGCCAAGTGGTTAGCGGGTCCTACAATGAGCAGTTCTTC; CDR3: CASSQVVSGSYNEQFF
size: NA; V: TRBV5-5; J: TRBJ1-5; D: TRBD1; DNA: TGTGCCAGCAGCCTATGGACAGGCGGAAATCAGCCCCAGCATTTT; CDR3: CASSLWTGGNQPQHF
size: NA; V: TRBV27; J: TRBJ1-2; D: TRBD1; DNA: TGTGCCAGCAGCCCCCAGGGGGACTATGGCTACACCTTC; CDR3: CASSPQGDYGYTF
size: NA; V: TRBV28; J: TRBJ1-1; D: NA; DNA: TGTGCCAGCAGTCTGGGGACGGTGAACACTGAAGCTTTCTTT; CDR3: CASSLGTVNTEAFF
size: NA; V: TRBV6-5; J: TRBJ1-1; D: NA; DNA: TGTGCCAGCAGGAGAGGGGGTGACACTGAAGCTTTCTTT; CDR3: CASRRGGDTEAFF
size: NA; V: TRBV30; J: TRBJ2-3; D: NA; DNA: TGTGCCTGGAAGGGGTCAGATACGCAGTATTTT; CDR3: CAWKGSDTQYF
size: NA; V: TRBV29-1; J: TRBJ1-1; D: NA; DNA: TGCAGCGTTCCCCAGTCAGTCGACACTGAAGCTTTCTTT; CDR3: CSVPQSVDTEAFF
size: NA; V: TRBV5-1; J: TRBJ2-7; D: TRBD1; DNA: TGCGCCAGCAGCTGGGACAGGGCTAACGAGCAGTACTTC; CDR3: CASSWDRANEQYF
size: NA; V: TRBV6-4; J: TRBJ2-1; D: TRBD2; DNA: TGTGCCAGCAGTGACGTAGGACTAGGTGAGCAGTTCTTC; CDR3: CASSDVGLGEQFF
size: NA; V: TRBV19; J: TRBJ2-3; D: TRBD2; DNA: TGTGCCAGTAGTAACTGGGAGACTAGCGGCACAGATACGCAGTATTTT; CDR3: CASSNWETSGTDTQYF
size: once; V: TRBV7-2; J: TRBJ2-1; D: NA; DNA: TGTGCCAGCAGCTCCGCGGTAAGGGGTAGCGGCAATGAGCAGTTCTTC; CDR3: CASSSAVRGSGNEQFF
size: NA; V: TRBV28; J: TRBJ1-5; D: NA; DNA: TGTGCCAGCAGGCCTACTATCAATCAGCCCCAGCATTTT; CDR3: CASRPTINQPQHF
size: NA; V: TRBV12-5; J: TRBJ2-5; D: TRBD1; DNA: TGTGCTAGTGGTTCCGGGACAGCCCAAGAGACCCAGTACTTC; CDR3: CASGSGTAQETQYF
size: few; V: TRBV27; J: TRBJ1-1; D: NA; DNA: TGTGCCAGCAGTGCACGGGACAAGAACACTGAAGCTTTCTTT; CDR3: CASSARDKNTEAFF
size: NA; V: TRBV29-1; J: TRBJ1-2; D: NA; DNA: TGCAGCGTTCGGGACACGACCATTAACTATGGCTACACCTTC; CDR3: CSVRDTTINYGYTF
size: NA; V: TRBV12-5; J: TRBJ2-7; D: NA; DNA: TGTGCTAGTGGTTTGGTACTGTCGCGGAAGTCCTACGAGCAGTACTTC; CDR3: CASGLVLSRKSYEQYF
size: NA; V: TRBV30; J: TRBJ1-1; D: NA; DNA: TGTGCCTGGAGTCAGTTGAACACTGAAGCTTTCTTT; CDR3: CAWSQLNTEAFF